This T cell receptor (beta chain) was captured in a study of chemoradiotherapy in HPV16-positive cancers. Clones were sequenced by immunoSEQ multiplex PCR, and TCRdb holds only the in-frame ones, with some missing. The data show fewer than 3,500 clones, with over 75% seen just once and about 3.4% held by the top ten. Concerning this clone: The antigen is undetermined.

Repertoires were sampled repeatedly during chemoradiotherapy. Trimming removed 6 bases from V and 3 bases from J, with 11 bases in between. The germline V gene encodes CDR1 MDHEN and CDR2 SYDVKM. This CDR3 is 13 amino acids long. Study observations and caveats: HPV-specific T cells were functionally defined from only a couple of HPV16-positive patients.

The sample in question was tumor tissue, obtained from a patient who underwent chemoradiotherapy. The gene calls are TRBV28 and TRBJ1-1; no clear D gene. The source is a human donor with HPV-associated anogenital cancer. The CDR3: CASSPDRYTEAFF. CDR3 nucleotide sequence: TGTGCCAGCAGCCCCGACCGGTACACTGAAGCTTTCTTT.